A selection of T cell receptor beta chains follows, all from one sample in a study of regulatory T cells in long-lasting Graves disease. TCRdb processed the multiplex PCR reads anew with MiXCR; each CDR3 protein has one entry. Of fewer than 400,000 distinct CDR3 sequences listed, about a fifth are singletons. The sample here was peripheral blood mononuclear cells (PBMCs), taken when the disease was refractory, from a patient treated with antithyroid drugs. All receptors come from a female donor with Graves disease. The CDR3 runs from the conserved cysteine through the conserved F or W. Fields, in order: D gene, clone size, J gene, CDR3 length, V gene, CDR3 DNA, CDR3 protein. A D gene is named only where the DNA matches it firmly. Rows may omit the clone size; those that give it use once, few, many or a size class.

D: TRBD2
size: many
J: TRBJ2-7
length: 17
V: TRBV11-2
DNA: TGTGCCAGCAGCTTATCGGGACTAGCGGGGGATCTCCGGGAGCAGTACTTC
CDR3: CASSLSGLAGDLREQYF

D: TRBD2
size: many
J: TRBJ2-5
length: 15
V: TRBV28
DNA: TGTGCCAGCGGGACTAGCGGGAGCCCCCAAGAGACCCAGTACTTC
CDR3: CASGTSGSPQETQYF

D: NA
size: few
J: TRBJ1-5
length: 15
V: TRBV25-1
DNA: TGTGCCAGCCTTAACGAAGGCAGGAGAAATCAGCCCCAGCATTTT
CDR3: CASLNEGRRNQPQHF

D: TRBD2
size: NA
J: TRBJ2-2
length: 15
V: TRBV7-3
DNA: TGTGCCAGCAGCTTACTAGCGGGAGAAGTCGGGGAGCTGTTTTTT
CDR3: CASSLLAGEVGELFF

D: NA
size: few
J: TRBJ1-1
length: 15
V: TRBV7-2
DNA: TGTGCCAGCAGCTTAGGGATTTCCTTGAACACTGAAGCTTTCTTT
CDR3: CASSLGISLNTEAFF

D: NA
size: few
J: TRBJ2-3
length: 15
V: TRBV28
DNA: TGTGCCAGCAGTTTTAGAAGGACTGCGGTGGATACGCAGTATTTT
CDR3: CASSFRRTAVDTQYF

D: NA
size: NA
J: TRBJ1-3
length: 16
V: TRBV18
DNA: TGTGCCAGCTCACCATCCGGGGCTGCGCCTGGAAACACCATATATTTT
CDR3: CASSPSGAAPGNTIYF

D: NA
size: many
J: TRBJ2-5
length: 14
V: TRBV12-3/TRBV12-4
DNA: TGTGCCAGCAGTCCGAGCGGCTCCCAAGAGACCCAGTACTTC
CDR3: CASSPSGSQETQYF

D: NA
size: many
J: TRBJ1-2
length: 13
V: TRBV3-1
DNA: TGTGCCAGCAGCCACACGGCTAACTATGGCTACACCTTC
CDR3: CASSHTANYGYTF

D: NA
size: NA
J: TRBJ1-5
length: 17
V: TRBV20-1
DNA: TGCAGTGCTAGGGAGGTAGGGAGCGGGTCAGGCAATCAGCCCCAGCATTTT
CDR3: CSAREVGSGSGNQPQHF

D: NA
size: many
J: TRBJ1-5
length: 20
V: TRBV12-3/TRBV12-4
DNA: TGTGCCAGCAGTTTTTCCACCCTTCTTACACGGCGAATTAGCAATCAGCCCCAGCATTTT
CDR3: CASSFSTLLTRRISNQPQHF

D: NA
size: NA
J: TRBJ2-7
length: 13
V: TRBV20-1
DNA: TGCAGTGCTAGAGCCAGGACTGTCTACGAGCAGTACTTC
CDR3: CSARARTVYEQYF

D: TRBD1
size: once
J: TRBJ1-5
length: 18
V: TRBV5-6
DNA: TGTGCCAGCAGCTCGACACTCGGGACAGGCTATAGCAATCAGCCCCAGCATTTT
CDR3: CASSSTLGTGYSNQPQHF

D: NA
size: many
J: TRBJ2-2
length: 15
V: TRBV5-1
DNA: TGTGCCAGCACCATCGGCCAGGGTTACACCGGGGAGCTGTTTTTT
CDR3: CASTIGQGYTGELFF

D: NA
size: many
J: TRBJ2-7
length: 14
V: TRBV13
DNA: TGTGCCAGCAGCCCAGAGTACCGATCCCGCGAGCAGTACTTC
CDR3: CASSPEYRSREQYF

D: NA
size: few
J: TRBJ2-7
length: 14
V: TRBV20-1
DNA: TGCAGTGCTAGAGTTCCGGGACAAGTCTACGAGCAGTACTTC
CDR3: CSARVPGQVYEQYF

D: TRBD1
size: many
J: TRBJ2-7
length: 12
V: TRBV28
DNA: TGTGCCAGCAGTTTAGACAGGGCGAGGTTTCACTTC
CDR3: CASSLDRARFHF

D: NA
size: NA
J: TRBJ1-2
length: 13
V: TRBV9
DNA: TGTGCCAGCAGCGTAGGGGGGGCGTATGGCTACACCTTC
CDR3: CASSVGGAYGYTF

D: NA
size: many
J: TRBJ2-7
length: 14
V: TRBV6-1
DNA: TGTGCCAGCAGTGAAGGAACAGGGAGCTCCGAGCAGTACTTC
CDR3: CASSEGTGSSEQYF

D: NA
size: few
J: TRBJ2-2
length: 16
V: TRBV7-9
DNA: TGTGCCAGCAGCTTAAGGGCAGGATTGAACACCGGGGAGCTGTTTTTT
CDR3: CASSLRAGLNTGELFF

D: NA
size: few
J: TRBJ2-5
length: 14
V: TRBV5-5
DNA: TGTGCCAGCACCAGGAGGGTGATACAAGAGACCCAGTACTTC
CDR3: CASTRRVIQETQYF

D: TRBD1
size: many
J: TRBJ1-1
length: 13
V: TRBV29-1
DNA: TGCAGCGTAGGACAGGGGTCGGGCACTGAAGCTTTCTTT
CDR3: CSVGQGSGTEAFF

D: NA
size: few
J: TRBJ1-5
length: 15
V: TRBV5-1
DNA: TGCGCCAGCAGCGCCGGCCCCGTGACCAATCAGCCCCAGCATTTT
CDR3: CASSAGPVTNQPQHF

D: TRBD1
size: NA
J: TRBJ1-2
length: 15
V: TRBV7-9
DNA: TGTGCCAGCAGCCACCGGGACAGGGTAACCCATGGCTACACCTTC
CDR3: CASSHRDRVTHGYTF

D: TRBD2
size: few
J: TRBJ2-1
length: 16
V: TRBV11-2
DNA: TGTGCCAGCAGCCCCGGACTAGCGGCCTCCTACAATGAGCAGTTCTTC
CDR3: CASSPGLAASYNEQFF

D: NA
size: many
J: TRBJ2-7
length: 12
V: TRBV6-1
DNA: TGTGCCACACGGGATCCGATGTCTGGGCAGTACTTC
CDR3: CATRDPMSGQYF

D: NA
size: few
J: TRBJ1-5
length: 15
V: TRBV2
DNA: TGTGCCGGCAGTGCCGGGTTAGAAGTCAATCAGCCCCAGCATTTT
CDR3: CAGSAGLEVNQPQHF

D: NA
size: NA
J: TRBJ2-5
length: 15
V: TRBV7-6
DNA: TGTGCCAGCAGAAAGGACCCCTTGATTTGGGAGACCCAGTACTTC
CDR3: CASRKDPLIWETQYF

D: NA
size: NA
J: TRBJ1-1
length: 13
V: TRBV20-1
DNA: TGCAGTGCTAACGGTTTGGGGAACACTGAAGCTTTCTTT
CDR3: CSANGLGNTEAFF

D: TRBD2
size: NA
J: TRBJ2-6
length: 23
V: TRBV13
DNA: TGTGCCAGCAGCTTAGGGAGGGCCAACCGGGACTACCCGGCCGTTTCTGGGGCCAACGTCCTGACTTTC
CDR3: CASSLGRANRDYPAVSGANVLTF

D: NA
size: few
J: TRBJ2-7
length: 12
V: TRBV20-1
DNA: TGCAGTGCTAGAGGGGATACCTACGAGCAGTACTTC
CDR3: CSARGDTYEQYF

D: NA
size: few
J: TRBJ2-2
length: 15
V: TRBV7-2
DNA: TGTGCCAGCAGCTTAGTCAGGGGTAACACCGGGGAGCTGTTTTTT
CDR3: CASSLVRGNTGELFF

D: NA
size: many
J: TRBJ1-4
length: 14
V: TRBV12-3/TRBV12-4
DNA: TGTGCCAGCAGTTTCATGGGGGATAGTGAAAAACTGTTTTTT
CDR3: CASSFMGDSEKLFF

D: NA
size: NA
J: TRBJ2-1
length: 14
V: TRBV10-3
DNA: TGTGCCATCTCCCGCGGAAACTCCTACAATGAGCAGTTCTTC
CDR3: CAISRGNSYNEQFF

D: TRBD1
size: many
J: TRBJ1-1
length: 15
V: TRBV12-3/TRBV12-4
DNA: TGTGCCAGCAGTTTAGGGACAGGGGAAGGGGTAAGAGCTTTCTTT
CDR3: CASSLGTGEGVRAFF

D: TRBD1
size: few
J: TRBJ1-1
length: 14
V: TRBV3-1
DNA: TGTGCCAGCAGCCAAGGGACAGGGGCCGCTGAAGCTTTCTTT
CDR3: CASSQGTGAAEAFF

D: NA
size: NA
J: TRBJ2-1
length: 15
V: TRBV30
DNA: TGTGCCTGGAGTGTACGGCGGGCGGGGTACAATGAGCAGTTCTTC
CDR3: CAWSVRRAGYNEQFF

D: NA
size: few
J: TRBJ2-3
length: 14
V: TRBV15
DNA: TGTGCCACCAGCAGAGACGTAGCAACAGATACGCAGTATTTT
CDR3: CATSRDVATDTQYF

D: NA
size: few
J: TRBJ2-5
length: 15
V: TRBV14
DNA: TGTGCCAGCAGCCGATTAGCAGGGATTCAAAAGACCCAGTACTTC
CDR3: CASSRLAGIQKTQYF

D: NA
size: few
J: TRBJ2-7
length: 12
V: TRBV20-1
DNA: TGCAGTGCTAGGGCAGAGGGTTTCGAGCAGTACTTC
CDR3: CSARAEGFEQYF

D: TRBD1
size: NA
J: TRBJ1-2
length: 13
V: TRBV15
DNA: TGTGCCACCAGCAGACCGACAGGGGCCGGCTACACCTTC
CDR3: CATSRPTGAGYTF

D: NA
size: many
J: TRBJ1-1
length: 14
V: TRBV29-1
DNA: TGCAGCGTTGAAATAGGTGGGCAGGGCGCTGAAGCTTTCTTT
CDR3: CSVEIGGQGAEAFF

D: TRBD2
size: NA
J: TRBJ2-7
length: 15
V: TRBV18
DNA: TGTGCCAGCTCGGAGACTAGCGGAACGGCCTACGAGCAGTACTTC
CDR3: CASSETSGTAYEQYF

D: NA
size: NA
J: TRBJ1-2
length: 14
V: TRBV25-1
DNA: TGTGCCAGCAGTGAACGGTATTCTAACTATGGCTACACCTTC
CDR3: CASSERYSNYGYTF